The subject of this entry is one TCR beta chain. This sample was taken from a study of blood T cell repertoires in COVID-19. Turning to the study itself: The United States, Italy and Spain were the sources of the acute and convalescent COVID-19 samples. PBMCs, B-cell-depleted T cells, or T cells were the source of the cDNA or gDNA that made up the material.

Methods used by the authors: Scientists estimated how many nucleated cells there were by amplifying reference gene primers. Method: immunoSEQ multiplex PCR; TCRdb's copy keeps in-frame clones and lacks some. V, J and clone size derive from that table, while D and trimming were established from the DNA sequence. The data show approximately 97,000 clones, 80% to 95% seen once. Seattle enrolled patients during active infection and tracked them longitudinally. V gave up 1 base and J gave up 1 base, with 4 bases separating them. There are 13 residues in the CDR3. Germline V CDR1 and CDR2: SGHAT, FQNNGV. The rearrangement uses TRBV11-2 and TRBJ1-1; D remains unclear. This receptor was obtained from a woman in her 50s with COVID-19, enrolled during active disease. The specimen sequenced was peripheral blood. CDR3 DNA: TGTGCCAGCAGCTTAGGGCCGAACACTGAAGCTTTCTTT. This codes for CASSLGPNTEAFF.